Listed here are 28 T cell receptor beta chains from one sample, sequenced in a study of T cells in Graves' hyperthyroidism and ophthalmopathy. From RNA transcripts, TCR beta CDR3 regions were amplified. HTBI primers were employed in a first-round RT-PCR of the TCR CDR3. TCRdb used MiXCR to reprocess the multiplex PCR reads, holding one entry per CDR3 protein. The sample holds around 700,000 distinct CDR3 sequences, 35% seen once. Specimen: blood. The origin of the receptors is a woman aged 40 to 55 with Graves' hyperthyroidism.

There are a few counts of this clonotype. V is TRBV5-1 and J is TRBJ1-2; no firm D call. Deletions cut 4 bases from V and 7 bases from J, with 14 bases between. Germline V lookup: CDR1 SGHRS, CDR2 YFSETQ. The CDR3 is made up of 13 amino acids. CDR3 DNA: TGCGCCAGCAGCGGGCAGGATTGGGGTGGCTACACCTTC. Amino acids: CASSGQDWGGYTF. Full variable domain (remainder filled in from reference TRBV5-1 and TRBJ1-2): KAGVTQTPRYLIKTRGQQVTLSCSPISGHRSVSWYQQTPGQGLQFLFEYFSETQRNKGNFPGRFSGRQFSNSRSEMNVSTLELGDSALYLCASSGQDWGGYTFGSGTRLTVV.

This clonotype was seen only a few times. This rearrangement joins TRBV7-8 to TRBJ1-5, with 9 bases identical to TRBD1. CDR1 is SGHVS and CDR2 is FQNEAQ in the germline V gene. V lost 4 bases to trimming and J lost 4 bases; unmatched junction nucleotides: 8. CDR3 size: 16 residues. CDR3 sequence (DNA): TGTGCCAGCAGCTCAAACGACAGGGGGTTAAATCAGCCCCAGCATTTT. This sequence encodes CASSSNDRGLNQPQHF. Supplemented by reference TRBV7-8 and TRBJ1-5, the full variable domain reads GAGVSQSPRYKVAKRGQDVALRCDPISGHVSLFWYQQALGQGPEFLTYFQNEAQLDKSGLPSDRFFAERPEGSVSTLKIQRTQQEDSAVYLCASSSNDRGLNQPQHFGDGTRLSIL.

The sample holds many counts of this clonotype. The genes are TRBV7-2 and TRBJ1-4; no clear D gene. Trimming took off 5 bases at V and 4 bases at J, with 11 bases between the two ends. The CDR3 runs 14 residues. Germline-derived CDR1 and CDR2 are SGHTA and FQGNSA. The CDR3 protein is CASSPWSINEKLFF. Here the CDR3 DNA reads TGTGCCAGCAGCCCCTGGTCCATTAATGAAAAACTGTTTTTT.

Points on this clonotype: Just one base apart from a much larger clone, this may be a read error. This chain uses TRBV6-5 with TRBJ2-7; 8 bases line up with TRBD1. V lost 6 bases, J lost 6 bases, and 7 bases stayed unmatched. Germline assignment: CDR1 MNHEY and CDR2 SVGAGI. This CDR3 is 13 amino acids long. The CDR3 spells CASRSGGGCEQYF. The CDR3 region has the DNA TGTGCCAGCAGGTCAGGGGGCGGTTGCGAGCAGTACTTC.

The chain links TRBV7-3 to TRBJ2-7; D is possibly TRBD2 (6 bases). With 6 bases removed from V and 0 bases from J, the gap between germline ends came to 18 bases. This CDR3 comprises 16 residues. Looked up from germline, CDR1 is SGHTA and CDR2 is FQGTGA. CDR3 sequence (DNA): TGTGCCAGCAGTTCCACCCCCGGGACTTTCTCCTACGAGCAGTACTTC. This codes for CASSSTPGTFSYEQYF. Drawing the rest from reference TRBV7-3 and TRBJ2-7, the complete variable domain is GAGVSQTPSNKVTEKGKYVELRCDPISGHTALYWYRQSLGQGPEFLIYFQGTGAADDSGLPNDRFFAVRPEGSVSTLKIQRTERGDSAVYLCASSSTPGTFSYEQYFGPGTRLTVT.

This rearrangement joins TRBV7-2 to TRBJ1-5; a weak D match, TRBD1 (5 bases). Germline CDR1 is SGHTA and CDR2 is FQGNSA. V dropped 5 bases and J dropped 4 bases, with 18 bases sitting between them. The CDR3 loop spans 16 amino acids. The CDR3 nucleotides read TGTGCCAGCAGCCCGACCTGGGGGGGAGGAAATCAGCCCCAGCATTTT. This encodes CASSPTWGGGNQPQHF.

The gene calls are TRBV25-1 and TRBJ1-2; D gene uncertain. V was cut by 5 bases and J by 8 bases, with 12 bases left in between. Germline CDR1 MGHDK, CDR2 SYGVNS. This CDR3 region has 12 residues. The CDR3 sequence: CASSSPVRGYTF. The CDR3 DNA is TGTGCCAGCAGTTCCCCCGTAAGGGGCTACACCTTC.

This clonotype was recorded a few times. The CDR3 region is CASSLEQGGGVAFF. CDR3 in DNA: TGTGCCAGCAGTTTAGAACAGGGCGGTGGGGTGGCTTTCTTT. The rearrangement links TRBV12-3 or TRBV12-4 to TRBJ1-1; D might be TRBD1 (6 bases). The CDR3 runs 14 residues. V lost 1 base and J 11 bases, leaving 17 bases between the germline ends.

The CDR3 spells CSVVIQGYEQYF. The CDR3 nucleotides are TGCAGCGTCGTTATCCAGGGTTACGAGCAGTACTTC. The chain joins TRBV29-1 to TRBJ2-7; D might be TRBD1 (5 bases). Germline assignment: CDR1 SQVTM and CDR2 ANQGSEA. The CDR3 has 12 residues. V lost 6 bases to trimming and J lost 4 bases, with 13 bases between them.

The chain links TRBV2 to TRBJ2-5; D remains ambiguous. The DNA matches TRBJ2-1 better at its end, which makes the J call doubtful. This CDR3 is 15 amino acids long. Looked up from germline, CDR1 is SNHLY and CDR2 is FYNNEI. CDR3 residues: CASSEKRPTLDEQFF. CDR3 sequence (DNA): TGTGCCAGCAGTGAAAAGAGACCCACACTCGATGAGCAGTTCTTC.

This chain uses TRBV27 with TRBJ2-2; 8 nucleotides agree with TRBD1. Germline CDR1 MNHEY, CDR2 SMNVEV (reference sequence). The CDR3 consists of 14 residues. The V and J ends lost 4 bases and 7 bases, in that order; junction bases with no gene match: 5. DNA of the CDR3: TGTGCCAGCAGTTCAACGACAGGGGTCGGGGAGCTGTTTTTT. Protein sequence: CASSSTTGVGELFF.

This clonotype came up many times. V usage is TRBV7-9 and J usage is TRBJ2-5, with D unresolved. The V end was cut by 1 base, the J end by 3 bases, with 6 bases between. CDR1 and CDR2 (germline): SEHNR, FQNEAQ (reference sequence). The CDR3 has 13 residues. In DNA form, the CDR3 reads TGTGCCAGCAGCTTAGGAAACGAAGAGACCCAGTACTTC. This encodes CASSLGNEETQYF.

There are many counts of this clonotype. The CDR3 bases are TGTGCCAGCAGCTTAGCCCAGACAGATAATTCACCCCTCCACTTT. Its protein product is CASSLAQTDNSPLHF. The chain has TRBV7-9 and TRBJ1-6; D may be TRBD1 (5 bases). V gave up 0 bases and J gave up 5 bases, with 8 bases separating them. The CDR3 extends over 15 amino acids. Germline V gene data show CDR1 as SEHNR and CDR2 as FQNEAQ (reference sequence).

Concerning this clonotype: At one end, the junction sequence differs from germline, possibly due to a read error. The chain has TRBV11-2 and TRBJ1-2; D unresolved. The V gene's germline CDR1 is SGHAT and CDR2 FQNNGV. The CDR3 covers 13 residues. CDR3 DNA sequence: TGTGCCAGCAGCCAAGTGGGCGCGGATGGCCACACCTTC. Residues: CASSQVGADGHTF. Variable domain in full (rest from reference TRBV11-2 and TRBJ1-2): EAGVAQSPRYKIIEKRQSVAFWCNPISGHATLYWYQQILGQGPKLLIQFQNNGVVDDSQLPKDRFSAERLKGVDSTLKIQPAKLEDSAVYLCASSQVGADGHTFGSGTRLTVV.

In this sample, this clonotype turned up a few times. The chain recombines TRBV9 with TRBJ1-1, with 10 nucleotides matching TRBD1. Germline CDR1 SGDLS, CDR2 YYNGEE. The junction had 11 bases not matched to a gene; V was cut back by 4 bases and J by 2 bases. The CDR3 sequence is 17 residues long. This CDR3 is CASSHPGQGIGNTEAFF. The CDR3 DNA follows: TGTGCCAGCAGCCACCCGGGACAGGGGATTGGAAACACTGAAGCTTTCTTT. The full variable domain, in which reference TRBV9 and TRBJ1-1 provide the parts outside the CDR3, is DSGVTQTPKHLITATGQRVTLRCSPRSGDLSVYWYQQSLDQGLQFLIQYYNGEERAKGNILERFSAQQFPDLHSELNLSSLELGDSALYFCASSHPGQGIGNTEAFFGQGTRLTVV.

This clonotype was counted only a few times. V is TRBV6-5 and J is TRBJ1-2, with D unresolved. The germline CDR1 and CDR2 sequences are MNHEY and SVGAGI. This CDR3 has 15 residues. V gave up 5 bases and J gave up 7 bases, with 20 bases separating them. DNA of the CDR3: TGTGCCAGCAGTCACGACCCTAACGTGGTGGGTGGCTACACCTTC. Residues: CASSHDPNVVGGYTF.

This sequence joins TRBV6-5 and TRBJ1-2; the D is unclear. From germline, CDR1 is MNHEY and CDR2 SVGAGI. This CDR3 comprises 15 residues. Trimming shortened V by 7 bases and J by 3 bases, and 18 bases separated the two germline ends. The CDR3 protein is CASTMYRPGDYGYTF. The DNA of the CDR3 is TGTGCCAGCACGATGTACCGCCCCGGAGACTATGGCTACACCTTC.

The J gene is TRBJ2-5, the V gene TRBV20-1; TRBD2 might be the D (7 bases). The CDR3 contains 13 residues. V shed 5 bases and J shed 9 bases, with 19 bases lying between them. Germline values: CDR1 DFQATT, CDR2 SNEGSKA (reference sequence). CDR3 sequence reads: CSAAGEGGQPQYF. DNA of the CDR3: TGCAGTGCTGCCGGGGAGGGGGGTCAGCCCCAGTACTTC.

This clonotype was picked up many times. The chain is built from TRBV20-1 and TRBJ2-2; possible D gene TRBD2, 5 bases. The germline CDR1 and CDR2 sequences are DFQATT and SNEGSKA (reference sequence). With 3 bases removed from V and 6 bases from J, the gap between germline ends came to 17 bases. The CDR3 runs 15 residues. CDR3 sequence (DNA): TGCAGTGCTAGTCCCCGGGATACTTACGCCGGGGAGCTGTTTTTT. Translated: CSASPRDTYAGELFF.

This clonotype was observed a handful of times. V is TRBV6-6 and J is TRBJ1-5; D uncertain. Germline V CDR1 and CDR2: MNHNY, SVGAGI (reference sequence). There are 13 residues in the CDR3. V was trimmed by 5 bases and J by 11 bases, leaving 16 bases between them. The DNA for the CDR3 is TGTGCCAGCAGTGAAAGTTTGTCCTCTACCCAGCATTTT. Amino acids: CASSESLSSTQHF.

The chain is built from TRBV9 and TRBJ1-2; the D is unclear. With 4 bases removed from V and 6 bases from J, the gap between germline ends came to 19 bases. CDR1 and CDR2 from the germline V gene are SGDLS and YYNGEE. There are 15 residues in the CDR3. The CDR3 is CASSRDLTQSNGYTF. In DNA form, the CDR3 reads TGTGCCAGCAGCCGAGACCTGACTCAGAGCAATGGCTACACCTTC.

Comment on this clonotype: A much larger clone differs from this one at a single base, so this may be a read error. The rearrangement joins TRBV19 to TRBJ1-1, with no clear D. The CDR3 contains 14 residues. Trimming left V 4 bases short and J 3 bases short, with 12 bases between. The germline CDR1 and CDR2 sequences are LNHDA and SQIVND (reference sequence). CDR3 region: CASSNGVLDTEAFF. CDR3 bases: TGTGCCAGTAGTAACGGGGTTTTGGACACTGAAGCTTTCTTT.

V is TRBV29-1 and J is TRBJ1-2; no reliable D call. The CDR3 extends over 14 amino acids. The V gene lost 6 bases and the J gene lost 6 bases, with 20 bases spanning the gap. Germline CDR1 and CDR2: SQVTM and ANQGSEA. The CDR3 DNA sequence: TGCAGCGTCGGTAACTACAGCCGTTCAAATGGCTACACCTTC. It codes for CSVGNYSRSNGYTF.

The CDR3 nucleotides read TGTGCCAGCAGTTTAGGTTGGACAGGCGGAGATGAAAAACTGTTTTTT. It yields the protein CASSLGWTGGDEKLFF. The rearrangement joins TRBV7-3 to TRBJ1-4; 7 bases align to TRBD1. Germline lookup yields CDR1 SGHTA and CDR2 FQGTGA. The V gene end was trimmed by 6 bases and the J gene end by 6 bases; junction bases not matched to a gene: 13. This CDR3 comprises 16 residues.

The chain couples TRBV6-5 to TRBJ1-3; D gene unclear. V was cut by 4 bases and J by 0 bases, with 16 bases left in between. The V gene's germline CDR1 is MNHEY and CDR2 SVGAGI. CDR3 length: 17 residues. The CDR3 sequence is CASSSSLEPSSGNTIYF. CDR3 coding DNA: TGTGCCAGCAGTTCCTCCTTGGAGCCGTCCTCTGGAAACACCATATATTTT.

The rearrangement links TRBV5-1 to TRBJ2-6, with TRBD2 identical over 7 bases. Trimming at V came to 4 bases and at J to 0 bases, leaving 10 bases not matched to a gene. The germline CDR1 and CDR2 sequences are SGHRS and YFSETQ. The length of the CDR3 is 18 residues. This chain's CDR3 is CASSPTIGGYSGANVLTF. The CDR3 DNA is TGCGCCAGCAGCCCTACCATCGGGGGGTACTCTGGGGCCAACGTCCTGACTTTC.

A remark on this clonotype: A much larger clone sits a single nucleotide away, making a read error possible. The V and J genes are TRBV20-1 and TRBJ1-3; the D gene is possibly TRBD1 (6 bases). This CDR3 has 14 amino acids. The germline gives CDR1 DFQATT, CDR2 SNEGSKA (reference sequence). Trimming left V 5 bases short and J 0 bases short, with 11 bases between. This chain's CDR3 is CSAYPQGSGNTIYF. The CDR3 DNA reads TGCAGTGCTTATCCACAGGGCTCTGGAAACACCATATATTTT.

This clonotype was counted between two and nine times. J is TRBJ1-1 and V is TRBV20-1, with TRBD1 as a possible D gene (5 bases). V was trimmed by 3 bases and J by 6 bases, leaving 20 bases between them. The CDR3 is 15 amino acids. The V gene's germline CDR1 is DFQATT and CDR2 SNEGSKA (reference sequence). CDR3 bases: TGCAGTGCTAGTAGGGGCCCGAGGTCACTCCCTGAAGCTTTCTTT. Its translation: CSASRGPRSLPEAFF.